These 23 T cell receptor beta chains came from one sample sequenced in a study of T cell responses to AZD1222 COVID-19 vaccine. TCRdb's copy holds only in-frame clones and misses some; the assay was immunoSEQ multiplex PCR. This sample yields 85,000 to 100,000 clones, of which 85% to 90% are seen a single time; less than 5% belongs to the top ten. Sequencing was performed on peripheral blood, taken 28 days after the second AZD1222 dose. The receptors were gathered from an adult who received the AZD1222 COVID-19 vaccine.

The chain uses TRBV3-1 (or the pseudogene TRBV3-2) and TRBJ1-1; no firm D call. Between the trimmed V and J ends, which lost 4 bases and 2 bases, there was a span of 8 bases. The CDR3 has 13 residues. Looked up from germline, CDR1 is LGHDT and CDR2 is YNNKEL (reference sequence). CDR3 in DNA: TGTGCCAGCAGCCCGAAGAGTAACACTGAAGCTTTCTTT. This encodes CASSPKSNTEAFF.

This clone was detected ten times or more. This chain uses TRBV19 with TRBJ2-1, with D uncertain. The V gene's germline CDR1 is LNHDA and CDR2 SQIVND (reference sequence). The ends were cut back, 7 bases at V and 4 bases at J, with 5 bases in the middle. CDR3 length: 11 amino acids. The CDR3 DNA sequence: TGTGCCAGTAAAGAGTACAATGAGCAGTTCTTC. Amino acid sequence: CASKEYNEQFF.

The V gene is TRBV5-8, the J gene TRBJ1-2; unclear D gene. CDR1 and CDR2 from the germline V gene are SGHTS and YDEGEE. The CDR3 consists of 10 residues. V was shortened by 2 bases and J by 12 bases, with 8 bases between the two germline ends. CDR3 region: CASSLTGNTF. The DNA for the CDR3 is TGTGCCAGCAGCTTAACCGGGAACACCTTC. The whole variable domain, filled in from reference TRBV5-8 and TRBJ1-2, reads EAGVTQSPTHLIKTRGQQATLRCSPISGHTSVYWYQQALGLGLQFLLWYDEGEERNRGNFPPRFSGRQFPNYSSELNVNALELEDSALYLCASSLTGNTFGSGTRLTVV.

This chain uses TRBV12-3 or TRBV12-4 with TRBJ1-5, with 7 positions matching TRBD1. The CDR3 totals 13 residues. The trim removed 4 bases at V and 6 bases at J, leaving 3 bases unmatched. The CDR3 DNA sequence: TGTGCCAGCAGTTCCACAGGGGTTCAGCCCCAGCATTTT. Encoded protein: CASSSTGVQPQHF.

The chain combines TRBV3-1 (or the pseudogene TRBV3-2) with TRBJ2-6; 8 bases map to TRBD2. The CDR3 totals 16 residues. The germline V gene encodes CDR1 LGHDT and CDR2 YNNKEL (reference sequence). V trimming: 4 bases; J trimming: 2 bases; junction bases outside the gene matches: 4. In nucleotides, the CDR3 is TGTGCCAGCAGCCCACGGGGGGGCGCTGGGGCCAACGTCCTGACTTTC. It codes for CASSPRGGAGANVLTF.

The V call is TRBV24-1, the J call TRBJ2-1; 7 bases align to TRBD1. J gave up 5 bases and V 0 bases, and 6 bases lay outside the gene matches. Per the germline V gene, CDR1 is KGHDR and CDR2 is SFDVKD. This CDR3 region has 16 residues. For the CDR3, the DNA is TGTGCCACCAGTGATTTGGGACAGGACTGGGACAATGAGCAGTTCTTC. Protein product: CATSDLGQDWDNEQFF.

The CDR3 loop is CAWSPGDRQETQYF. The CDR3 region has the DNA TGTGCCTGGAGCCCAGGGGACAGACAAGAGACCCAGTACTTC. The genes are TRBV30 and TRBJ2-5; 7 nucleotides match TRBD1. J lost 2 bases, V lost 3 bases, and 6 bases had no gene match. Germline V gene lookup returns CDR1 GTSNPN and CDR2 SVGIG (reference sequence). The CDR3 is made up of 14 amino acids.

This chain joins TRBV10-3 and TRBJ2-5, with D hard to call. Trimming left V 3 bases short and J 1 base short, with 12 bases between. CDR3 length: 15 residues. Germline CDR1 reads ENHRY; CDR2 reads SYGVKD. The chain's CDR3 is CAISELATAQETQYF. The CDR3 DNA reads TGTGCCATCAGTGAATTAGCAACGGCCCAAGAGACCCAGTACTTC.

This clone was counted between two and nine times. The CDR3 coding sequence is TGTGCCAGCAGCCACCGGACCCGGGGTTCACCCCTCCACTTT. The encoded protein is CASSHRTRGSPLHF. The chain has TRBV7-9 and TRBJ1-6; D is undetermined. V gave up 5 bases and J gave up 9 bases, with 14 bases separating them. The CDR3 consists of 14 residues. CDR1 is SEHNR and CDR2 is FQNEAQ in the germline V gene (reference sequence).

This clone showed up just a few times. J is TRBJ2-2 and V is TRBV7-8; 8 bases map to TRBD1. Per germline, CDR1 SGHVS and CDR2 FQNEAQ. The CDR3 totals 15 residues. J lost 5 bases, V lost 7 bases, and 9 bases had no gene match. CDR3 sequence: CASTTGTGETGELFF. CDR3 bases: TGTGCCAGCACCACAGGGACAGGCGAAACCGGGGAGCTGTTTTTT.

V gene TRBV5-1 combines with J gene TRBJ2-5, with D perhaps TRBD1 or TRBD2 (5 bases each). With 0 bases removed from V and 3 bases from J, the gap between germline ends came to 12 bases. CDR3 size: 15 residues. The V gene's germline CDR1 is SGHRS and CDR2 YFSETQ. The CDR3 region is CASSLAPGQEETQYF. In DNA form, the CDR3 reads TGCGCCAGCAGCTTGGCTCCGGGGCAGGAAGAGACCCAGTACTTC.

This chain links TRBV14 with TRBJ2-2, with D tentatively TRBD2 (5 bases). This CDR3 is 16 amino acids long. The germline CDR1 and CDR2 sequences are SGHDN and FVKESK. Trimming stripped 6 bases from V and 1 base from J, with 15 bases between. The CDR3 loop is CASSRRTDLNTGELFF. The CDR3 DNA is TGTGCCAGCAGTCGAAGGACGGACTTGAACACCGGGGAGCTGTTTTTT.

Here the CDR3 reads CASSQGRGGNQPQHF. CDR3 bases: TGCGCCAGCAGCCAGGGGAGGGGTGGCAATCAGCCCCAGCATTTT. This chain joins TRBV4-1 and TRBJ1-5; D is possibly TRBD1 (5 bases). V was cut by 3 bases and J by 2 bases, with 11 bases left in between. Per the germline V gene, CDR1 is MGHRA and CDR2 is YSYEKL. CDR3 length: 15 residues.

This rearrangement joins TRBV18 to TRBJ2-2; perhaps TRBD1 as D (6 bases). The V and J ends lost 2 bases and 5 bases respectively, with 12 bases between them. There are 15 residues in the CDR3. Germline V gives CDR1 KGHSH, CDR2 LQKENI. CDR3 bases: TGTGCCAGCTCACCAAGCGAGGGGGAGACCGGGGAGCTGTTTTTT. Translating it yields CASSPSEGETGELFF.

The chain carries TRBV3-1 (or the pseudogene TRBV3-2) and TRBJ1-4, with D unresolved. This CDR3 has 12 residues. Germline V gives CDR1 LGHDT, CDR2 YNNKEL (reference sequence). Trimming left V 3 bases short and J 4 bases short, with 3 bases between. CDR3 DNA: TGTGCCAGCAGCCAGCTTAATGAAAAACTGTTTTTT. Amino acids: CASSQLNEKLFF.

The chain carries TRBV19 and TRBJ1-5; no definite D call. The CDR3 extends over 15 amino acids. Germline V gives CDR1 LNHDA, CDR2 SQIVND (reference sequence). Deletions cut 3 bases from V and 1 base from J, with 10 bases between. This chain's CDR3 is CASSMFRESNQPQHF. DNA for the CDR3: TGTGCCAGTAGTATGTTTAGGGAAAGCAATCAGCCCCAGCATTTT.

The chain carries TRBV7-9 and TRBJ1-1; D is uncertain. Looked up from germline, CDR1 is SEHNR and CDR2 is FQNEAQ (reference sequence). Trimming pared 5 bases from V and 4 bases from J, leaving 14 bases between. The CDR3 consists of 14 residues. CDR3 coding DNA: TGTGCCAGCAGCGCGGACCAGATGAGCACTGAAGCTTTCTTT. Amino acids: CASSADQMSTEAFF.

With respect to this clone: Relative to the germline gene, one junction end is altered; a read error may explain this. This chain links TRBV11-3 with TRBJ2-7, with TRBD1 as a possible D gene (6 bases). Germline lookup yields CDR1 SGHNT and CDR2 YENEEA. The CDR3 runs 15 residues. The CDR3 protein is CASSLGGTTSDEQYF. As DNA, the CDR3 is TGTGCCAGCAGCTTAGGAGGGACAACCTCCGACGAGCAGTACTTC.

The gene calls are TRBV19 and TRBJ1-3; D possibly corresponds to TRBD1 (5 bases). The V end lost 7 bases, the J end lost 8 bases, and 18 bases lay between the germline ends. The CDR3 contains 14 residues. From germline, CDR1 is LNHDA and CDR2 SQIVND (reference sequence). In DNA, the CDR3 is TGTGCCAGTACCCAACTTTCATGGGGGGACACCATATATTTT. It translates to CASTQLSWGDTIYF.

The J gene is TRBJ2-7, the V gene TRBV6-5; 10 bases are shared with TRBD2. The CDR3 covers 13 residues. Germline CDR1 MNHEY, CDR2 SVGAGI. Trimming cost V 5 bases and J 3 bases; bases outside gene matches: 1. The CDR3 loop reads CASSPSGGYEQYF. For the CDR3, the DNA is TGTGCCAGCAGTCCTAGCGGGGGCTACGAGCAGTACTTC.

This chain connects TRBV2 to TRBJ1-2; TRBD1 matches 8 bases. CDR3 size: 14 residues. Germline V gene sequence: CDR1 SNHLY, CDR2 FYNNEI. V dropped 7 bases and J dropped 1; count of bases not matched to a gene: 5. The CDR3, as DNA: TGTGCCAGCATGGGACAGGTCAATAACTATGGCTACACCTTC. Its protein product is CASMGQVNNYGYTF.

This chain connects TRBV6-5 to TRBJ1-2; 8 bases map to TRBD1. The trim removed 6 bases at V and 4 bases at J, leaving 10 bases unmatched. The germline gives CDR1 MNHEY, CDR2 SVGAGI. This CDR3 comprises 15 residues. The DNA of the CDR3 is TGTGCCAGCAGAACCGAGACAGGGGCGGGCTATGGCTACACCTTC. Its translation: CASRTETGAGYGYTF.

The V and J genes are TRBV19 and TRBJ1-4; D ambiguous. The length of the CDR3 is 14 residues. CDR1 LNHDA and CDR2 SQIVND come from the germline V gene (reference sequence). V was pared by 6 bases and J by 0 bases, with 8 bases between. Here the CDR3 DNA reads TGTGCCAGTAGGAAGTATGCAACTAATGAAAAACTGTTTTTT. Protein sequence: CASRKYATNEKLFF.